This TCR beta chain was sequenced for a study of blood T cell repertoires in COVID-19. CDR3 length equals 17 residues. The ends were cut back, 2 bases at V and 2 bases at J, with 19 bases in the middle. Germline V gene sequence: CDR1 SGHNT, CDR2 YYREEE (reference sequence). Some clones are missing from TCRdb's copy, which holds only in-frame ones; the method was immunoSEQ multiplex PCR. The sample carries 140,000 to 150,000 clones, 88% recorded once. The sequence was obtained from a human donor in a cohort sampled during active COVID-19. This chain uses TRBV5-4 with TRBJ1-1; D is perhaps TRBD1 (6 bases). Source material: peripheral blood. The CDR3 reads CASSFGQGPKDNTEAFF. The CDR3 nucleotides are TGTGCCAGCAGCTTCGGGCAGGGGCCGAAGGATAACACTGAAGCTTTCTTT.